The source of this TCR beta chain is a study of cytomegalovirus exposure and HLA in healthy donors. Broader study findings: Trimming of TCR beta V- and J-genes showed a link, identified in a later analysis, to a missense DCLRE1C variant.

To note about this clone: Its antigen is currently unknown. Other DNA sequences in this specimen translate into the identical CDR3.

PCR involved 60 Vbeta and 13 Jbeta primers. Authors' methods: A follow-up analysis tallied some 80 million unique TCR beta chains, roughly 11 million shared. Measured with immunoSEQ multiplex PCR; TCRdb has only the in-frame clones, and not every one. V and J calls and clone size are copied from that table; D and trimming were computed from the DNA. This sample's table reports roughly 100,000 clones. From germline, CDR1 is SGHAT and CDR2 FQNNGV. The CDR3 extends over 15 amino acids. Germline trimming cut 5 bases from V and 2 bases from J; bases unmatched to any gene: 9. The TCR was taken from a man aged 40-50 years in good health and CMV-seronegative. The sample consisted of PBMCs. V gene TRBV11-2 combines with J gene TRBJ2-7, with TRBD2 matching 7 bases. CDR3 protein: CASSRSSGDTYEQYF. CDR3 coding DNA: TGTGCCAGCAGCCGAAGCAGCGGGGATACCTACGAGCAGTACTTC.